The 23 T cell receptor beta chains reported below all come from one sample, sequenced in a study of regulatory T cells in long-lasting Graves disease. Through Arm-PCR of CDR3 regions and iRepertoire HTBI primers, TCR beta libraries were built. Each CDR3 protein is one row after TCRdb ran MiXCR on the multiplex PCR reads. The data show 680,000 or so distinct CDR3 sequences, approximately 15% seen once. Time point here: newly diagnosed GD, antithyroid drugs for less than 3 months. The TCR library was made from RNA extracted from PBMCs. These data are also associated with another study on T cells in Graves' hyperthyroidism and ophthalmopathy.

The source was peripheral blood mononuclear cells (PBMCs), collected at new diagnosis, from a patient treated with antithyroid drugs. The receptors here all came from a woman younger than 45 with Graves disease.

This clonotype was detected a few times. The chain has TRBV15 and TRBJ1-6; D ambiguous. Germline V gene data show CDR1 as LNHNV and CDR2 as YYDKDF (reference sequence). The V gene lost 0 bases and the J gene lost 10 bases, with 13 bases spanning the gap. The CDR3 runs 15 residues. CDR3 region: CATSRDPGSGSPLHF. In DNA, the CDR3 is TGTGCCACCAGCAGAGATCCGGGGTCAGGCTCACCCCTCCACTTT.

This clonotype showed up just a few times. The chain recombines TRBV13 with TRBJ2-7, with 16 bases aligning to TRBD2. CDR3 length: 15 amino acids. Germline CDR1 PRHDT, CDR2 FYEKMQ (reference sequence). Trimming took 8 bases from V and 2 from J; bases not matched to a gene: 3. CDR3 region: CASGTSGRAPYEQYF. CDR3 bases: TGTGCCAGCGGGACTAGCGGGAGGGCCCCCTACGAGCAGTACTTC.

Only a few counts were recorded for this clonotype. This chain links TRBV28 with TRBJ1-5; no reliable D call. With 3 bases removed from V and 5 bases from J, the gap between germline ends came to 14 bases. This CDR3 has 15 residues. In germline, CDR1 is MDHEN, CDR2 SYDVKM. The CDR3: CASSFSWKSYQPQHF. The CDR3 DNA is TGTGCCAGCAGTTTTTCATGGAAGAGTTATCAGCCCCAGCATTTT.

V usage is TRBV11-2 and J usage is TRBJ2-7; D gene ambiguous. This CDR3 has 14 residues. V dropped 2 bases and J dropped 2 bases, with 10 bases sitting between them. Germline values: CDR1 SGHAT, CDR2 FQNNGV. In DNA, the CDR3 is TGTGCCAGCAGCTTACCGACCCTAACCTACGAGCAGTACTTC. It is translated as CASSLPTLTYEQYF.

This chain uses TRBV5-1 with TRBJ1-1; D not resolved. The CDR3 extends over 13 amino acids. Germline V gene lookup returns CDR1 SGHRS and CDR2 YFSETQ. V lost 1 base to trimming and J lost 6 bases, with 10 bases between them. CDR3: CASSLIGMAEAFF. DNA of the CDR3: TGCGCCAGCAGCTTGATAGGTATGGCTGAAGCTTTCTTT.

The chain combines TRBV6-1 with TRBJ2-7, with 11 bases fitting TRBD1. The V gene end was trimmed by 8 bases and the J gene end by 2 bases; junction bases not matched to a gene: 2. The CDR3 sequence is 13 residues long. Germline assignment: CDR1 MNHNS and CDR2 SASEGT. The CDR3 sequence: CASGTGGPYEQYF. The CDR3 DNA reads as TGTGCCAGCGGGACAGGGGGACCCTACGAGCAGTACTTC.

Turning to this clonotype: Germline is not matched at one junction end, which may reflect a read error. The chain is built from TRBV19 and TRBJ2-7, with D perhaps matching TRBD1 (5 bases). Germline CDR1 reads LNHDA; CDR2 reads SQIVND (reference sequence). The CDR3 has 16 residues. Here the CDR3 reads CASSIDSQITSYEQYF. The CDR3 DNA reads TGTGCCAGTAGCATAGACAGCCAAATAACTTCCTACGAGCAGTACTTC. Full variable domain (rest looked up from reference TRBV19 and TRBJ2-7): DGGITQSPKYLFRKEGQNVTLSCEQNLNHDAMYWYRQDPGQGLRLIYYSQIVNDFQKGDIAEGYSVSREKKESFPLTVTSAQKNPTAFYLCASSIDSQITSYEQYFGPGTRLTVT.

The chain carries TRBV10-3 and TRBJ2-1; D is undetermined. The CDR3 extends over 13 amino acids. The germline V gene has CDR1 ENHRY and CDR2 SYGVKD. Trimming took off 5 bases at V and 2 bases at J, with 7 bases between the two ends. The CDR3 spells CAISREAYNEQFF. In DNA, the CDR3 is TGTGCCATCAGTAGGGAAGCCTACAATGAGCAGTTCTTC.

As to this clonotype: Mismatch with germline at one junction end may stem from a read error. V is TRBV3-1 and J is TRBJ1-1; 9 nucleotides align to TRBD1. The germline V gene encodes CDR1 LGHDT and CDR2 YNNKEL (reference sequence). The CDR3 runs to 16 residues. The CDR3 reads CASSRGQGIINTEASF. The CDR3 DNA is TGTGCCAGCAGCCGCGGACAGGGGATAATTAACACTGAAGCTTCCTTT.

This chain links TRBV6-1 with TRBJ2-7, with 7 bases matching TRBD2. The CDR3 is 14 residues long. Looked up from germline, CDR1 is MNHNS and CDR2 is SASEGT. The junction had 8 bases not matched to a gene; V was cut back by 8 bases and J by 1 base. For the CDR3, the DNA is TGTGCCAGCGTGGGAGGGTCGGGGTCCTACGAGCAGTACTTC. It is translated as CASVGGSGSYEQYF.

The J gene is TRBJ2-7, the V gene TRBV2, with a weak D call TRBD2 (5 bases). This CDR3 spans 14 amino acids. Per the germline V gene, CDR1 is SNHLY and CDR2 is FYNNEI. Trimming stripped 5 bases from V and 1 base from J, with 12 bases between. The CDR3 loop is CASSPVARSYEQYF. For the CDR3, the DNA is TGTGCCAGCAGTCCCGTAGCGAGATCCTACGAGCAGTACTTC.

The chain recombines TRBV20-1 with TRBJ2-1; D is unresolved. CDR1 is DFQATT, CDR2 SNEGSKA, per germline (reference sequence). This CDR3 has 15 residues. The V gene lost 6 bases and the J gene lost 0 bases, with 15 bases spanning the gap. The CDR3 DNA follows: TGCAGTGCCCCGCCGTCGGGCAGCTCCTACAATGAGCAGTTCTTC. It yields the protein CSAPPSGSSYNEQFF.

This clonotype has a single count. The V and J genes are TRBV11-3 and TRBJ2-7, with no clear D. Trimming removed 0 bases from V and 2 bases from J, with 5 bases in between. The CDR3 is 13 amino acids. CDR1 is SGHNT, CDR2 YENEEA, per germline. In DNA, the CDR3 is TGTGCCAGCAGCTTAGACCAGACCTACGAGCAGTACTTC. Encoded protein: CASSLDQTYEQYF.

The genes are TRBV29-1 and TRBJ2-7, with D maybe TRBD1 (5 bases). The CDR3 is 16 amino acids. Trimming removed 6 bases at V and 6 bases at J, with 27 bases between. Germline assignment: CDR1 SQVTM and CDR2 ANQGSEA. The CDR3 loop is CSVERLSTRVDGEQYF. As DNA, the CDR3 is TGCAGCGTCGAGAGACTTTCTACCAGGGTTGACGGCGAGCAGTACTTC.

The chain couples TRBV12-3 or TRBV12-4 to TRBJ2-7; TRBD1 matches 7 bases. The CDR3 covers 14 residues. V was clipped by 8 bases and J by 0 bases; unmatched bases: 7. The CDR3 DNA reads as TGTGCCAGCGGACAAGGGGGCTACTCCTACGAGCAGTACTTC. Translating gives CASGQGGYSYEQYF.

This clonotype was recorded many times. The CDR3, as DNA: TGCAGTGCTAAGCAGGGGGCTGAGACCCAGTACTTC. This gives the protein CSAKQGAETQYF. The gene calls are TRBV20-1 and TRBJ2-5; 8 bases agree with TRBD1. Trimming removed 4 bases from V and 5 bases from J; junction bases left unmatched: 3. Germline V gene lookup returns CDR1 DFQATT and CDR2 SNEGSKA (reference sequence). This CDR3 comprises 12 residues.

The CDR3, as DNA: TGTGCCAGCAGCGTTAGTCTGGGGGGCGAAGCTTTCTTT. This codes for CASSVSLGGEAFF. The chain links TRBV9 to TRBJ1-1; a weak D match, TRBD1 (6 bases). Germline assignment: CDR1 SGDLS and CDR2 YYNGEE. Deletions cut 2 bases from V and 8 bases from J, with 13 bases between. This CDR3 comprises 13 residues.

There are a few counts of this clonotype. The chain links TRBV19 to TRBJ2-6; tentatively, D is TRBD1 or TRBD2 (5 bases each). Trimming left V 7 bases short and J 0 bases short, with 19 bases between. The CDR3 is 18 amino acids. CDR1 is LNHDA, CDR2 SQIVND, per germline (reference sequence). The DNA of the CDR3 is TGTGCCAGTACCCTAACTCGTTTTGGGGGCTCTGGGGCCAACGTCCTGACTTTC. This encodes CASTLTRFGGSGANVLTF.

This clonotype was recorded at least ten times. The chain joins TRBV11-2 to TRBJ1-6, with TRBD1 matching over 7 bases. The CDR3 extends over 20 amino acids. The junction had 16 bases not matched to a gene; V was cut back by 1 base and J by 4 bases. Germline lookup yields CDR1 SGHAT and CDR2 FQNNGV. The CDR3 DNA is TGTGCCAGCAGCTTAGCCGCGGGACAGACTAACTCGGCGTATAATTCACCCCTCCACTTT. It encodes CASSLAAGQTNSAYNSPLHF.

The sample holds many counts of this clonotype. The chain combines TRBV6-1 with TRBJ1-1; unclear D gene. Germline V gene lookup returns CDR1 MNHNS and CDR2 SASEGT. This CDR3 spans 12 amino acids. V lost 6 bases and J 6 bases, leaving 11 bases between the germline ends. CDR3 protein: CASRPSFAEAFF. CDR3 nucleotides: TGTGCCAGCAGACCTTCGTTCGCTGAAGCTTTCTTT.

In this sample, this clonotype turned up many times. The J gene is TRBJ2-7, the V gene TRBV28; 8 positions match TRBD2. Germline CDR1 reads MDHEN; CDR2 reads SYDVKM. This CDR3 has 17 amino acids. Germline trimming cut 4 bases from V and 1 base from J; bases unmatched to any gene: 12. DNA of the CDR3: TGTGCCAGCAGTTCGATCGGCGGGAGGACCGGTTCCTACGAGCAGTACTTC. Its translation: CASSSIGGRTGSYEQYF.

This clonotype was seen only a few times. This rearrangement joins TRBV5-1 to TRBJ2-7, with D tentatively TRBD2 (6 bases). The CDR3 extends over 14 amino acids. Germline loops: CDR1 SGHRS, CDR2 YFSETQ. V was shortened by 3 bases and J by 2 bases, with 12 bases between the two germline ends. The CDR3 nucleotides read TGCGCCAGCAGCTCCGGGACTGCTCCCTACGAGCAGTACTTC. Translating it yields CASSSGTAPYEQYF.

In its sample, this clonotype was seen many times. The chain links TRBV30 to TRBJ1-2; D gene unclear. Trimming stripped 2 bases from V and 1 base from J, with 14 bases between. CDR1 is GTSNPN and CDR2 is SVGIG in the germline V gene (reference sequence). The CDR3 is 15 amino acids. CDR3 sequence: CAWSIKSRDNYGYTF. CDR3 in DNA: TGTGCCTGGAGTATTAAATCAAGGGATAACTATGGCTACACCTTC.